What follows is one TCR beta chain and its context. The antigen is not known. This may stem from a read error, because a much larger clone lies one nucleotide away. These data come from a study of response to subunit inactivated influenza vaccine. The study, taken as a whole, reports: That few new T cells are recruited by each seasonal influenza vaccination was the authors' suggestion.

One entry per CDR3 protein results from TCRdb running MiXCR on the RT-PCR reads. The table includes hundreds of thousands of distinct CDR3 sequences, about 8% detected once. The sequence came from a man aged 50-75 years who received an inactivated influenza vaccine. Sample: PBMCs from blood, taken around 25 months after vaccination.

The CDR3 here is CASSPNPDTQYF. The CDR3 DNA reads TGTGCCAGCAGCCCTAACCCAGATACGCAGTATTTT. V usage is TRBV7-6 and J usage is TRBJ2-3, with unresolved D. V was cut by 5 bases and J by 4 bases, with 7 bases left in between. Germline loops: CDR1 SGHVS, CDR2 FNYEAQ. This CDR3 has 12 residues.